The clone carrying this TCR beta chain has at least ten counts. This entry is derived from a study of response to subunit inactivated influenza vaccine. There are 16 residues in the CDR3. The V and J ends lost 4 bases and 0 bases respectively, with 11 bases between them. Germline CDR1 SGHKS, CDR2 YYEKEE (reference sequence). TCRdb itself ran the RT-PCR reads through MiXCR, one entry per CDR3 protein. The repertoire consists of about 620,000 distinct CDR3 sequences, with over 9.5% occurring once and the leading ten covering 10%. The source was PBMCs from blood, collected on the day of vaccination. The chain combines TRBV5-5 with TRBJ1-6; D is undetermined. The receptor comes from a man over 45 who received an inactivated influenza vaccine. This chain's CDR3 is CASSDTRSSYNSPLHF. In DNA, the CDR3 is TGTGCCAGCAGCGACACCAGGAGCTCCTATAATTCACCCCTCCACTTT.